These 24 T cell receptor beta chains were all obtained from the same sample, sequenced in a study of T cell responses to AZD1222 COVID-19 vaccine. The table came from immunoSEQ multiplex PCR; TCRdb's copy has only in-frame clones and leaves some out. The sample has 90,000 to 120,000 clones, more than 80% seen once. Sample: peripheral blood, taken on day 0 of AZD1222 vaccination. The origin of the receptors is an adult in good health.

The chain carries TRBV28 and TRBJ1-2, with 8 bases matching TRBD1. Germline V gives CDR1 MDHEN, CDR2 SYDVKM. The CDR3 sequence is 16 residues long. With 4 bases clipped from V and 4 bases from J, the junction kept 11 bases outside the gene matches. The CDR3 loop is CASSSKTGAPFYGYTF. DNA for the CDR3: TGTGCCAGCAGTTCCAAGACAGGGGCCCCTTTCTATGGCTACACCTTC.

The rearrangement uses TRBV7-2 and TRBJ1-1; D not resolved. The CDR3 has 14 residues. Trimming removed 1 base from V and 4 bases from J, with 10 bases in between. Germline V gene data show CDR1 as SGHTA and CDR2 as FQGNSA. The CDR3, as DNA: TGTGCCAGCAGCTTAGTTTGGCTGAGCACTGAAGCTTTCTTT. It is translated as CASSLVWLSTEAFF.

The rearrangement links TRBV6-5 to TRBJ2-7; no firm D call. The germline V and J ends were trimmed by 2 bases and 2 bases, with 7 bases remaining between them. CDR3 length equals 13 residues. In germline, CDR1 is MNHEY, CDR2 SVGAGI. CDR3 nucleotide sequence: TGTGCCAGCAGTTACGGGCAGACCTACGAGCAGTACTTC. Protein sequence: CASSYGQTYEQYF.

Concerning this clone: Other DNA sequences from this sample encode an identical CDR3 as well. V and J are TRBV9 and TRBJ1-2, with D perhaps TRBD1 (5 bases). V lost 3 bases and J 1 base, leaving 7 bases between the germline ends. Germline V gene lookup returns CDR1 SGDLS and CDR2 YYNGEE. The CDR3 is 13 residues long. In DNA form, the CDR3 reads TGTGCCAGCAGCGCCGACAGTAACTATGGCTACACCTTC. Its translation is CASSADSNYGYTF.

The chain recombines TRBV4-3 with TRBJ1-5; 8 nucleotides match TRBD1. Germline V gene lookup returns CDR1 LGHNA and CDR2 YSLEER. The V gene end was trimmed by 0 bases and the J gene end by 5 bases; junction bases not matched to a gene: 12. This CDR3 spans 18 amino acids. The CDR3 DNA reads as TGCGCCAGCAGCCAAGACCCCGGGGCCGGACAGGGACATCAGCCCCAGCATTTT. This gives the protein CASSQDPGAGQGHQPQHF.

The J gene is TRBJ2-7, the V gene TRBV11-2; D is unclear. Germline V lookup: CDR1 SGHAT, CDR2 FQNNGV. Trimming took 2 bases from V and 8 from J, leaving 13 bases between them. The CDR3 contains 13 residues. The CDR3 spells CASSLNHGVKQYF. The CDR3, as DNA: TGTGCCAGCAGCTTAAACCATGGGGTCAAGCAGTACTTC. Looking up the rest from reference TRBV11-2 and TRBJ2-7 gives the full variable domain: EAGVAQSPRYKIIEKRQSVAFWCNPISGHATLYWYQQILGQGPKLLIQFQNNGVVDDSQLPKDRFSAERLKGVDSTLKIQPAKLEDSAVYLCASSLNHGVKQYFGPGTRLTVT.

The chain joins TRBV11-2 to TRBJ1-2, with D possibly being TRBD1 (5 bases). The CDR3 runs 13 residues. CDR1 is SGHAT and CDR2 is FQNNGV in the germline V gene. V was cut by 1 base and J by 8 bases, with 11 bases left in between. Here the CDR3 reads CASSLVVGRGYTF. The DNA of the CDR3 is TGTGCCAGCAGCTTAGTTGTGGGGCGCGGCTACACCTTC. The full variable domain, its missing parts supplied by reference TRBV11-2 and TRBJ1-2, is EAGVAQSPRYKIIEKRQSVAFWCNPISGHATLYWYQQILGQGPKLLIQFQNNGVVDDSQLPKDRFSAERLKGVDSTLKIQPAKLEDSAVYLCASSLVVGRGYTFGSGTRLTVV.

The V call is TRBV19, the J call TRBJ2-2; D possibly corresponds to TRBD2 (5 bases). V gave up 4 bases and J gave up 0 bases, with 6 bases separating them. The germline V gene encodes CDR1 LNHDA and CDR2 SQIVND (reference sequence). This CDR3 comprises 14 residues. As DNA, the CDR3 is TGTGCCAGTAGTAGTAGCGCGAACACCGGGGAGCTGTTTTTT. Amino acids: CASSSSANTGELFF.

CDR3 bases: TGTGCCAGCACGTGGGGGGGCGGCTATGGCTACACCTTC. Translating it yields CASTWGGGYGYTF. This chain joins TRBV7-2 and TRBJ1-2; TRBD1 is a possible D gene (6 bases). Trimming removed 7 bases from V and 4 bases from J, with 13 bases in between. CDR3 length equals 13 residues. In germline, CDR1 is SGHTA, CDR2 FQGNSA.

The rearrangement joins TRBV9 to TRBJ1-4; TRBD1 is a possible D gene (6 bases). Trimming pared 3 bases from V and 5 bases from J, leaving 14 bases between. Germline CDR1 and CDR2: SGDLS and YYNGEE. The CDR3 length is 15 residues. CDR3: CASSDAGTSNEKLFF. CDR3 in DNA: TGTGCCAGCAGCGATGCCGGGACATCAAATGAAAAACTGTTTTTT.

The count of this clone is one. CDR3 bases: TGTGCCAGCAGCTTAGACGGACAGAATGGAAACACCATATATTTT. It encodes CASSLDGQNGNTIYF. The chain has TRBV7-6 and TRBJ1-3; possible D gene TRBD1, 6 bases. Looked up from germline, CDR1 is SGHVS and CDR2 is FNYEAQ. V dropped 1 base and J dropped 3 bases, with 10 bases sitting between them. The length of the CDR3 is 15 residues.

The chain carries TRBV5-4 and TRBJ2-7; 9 bases are shared with TRBD2. This CDR3 comprises 16 residues. With V trimmed by 2 bases and J by 1 base, 7 bases remained unmatched. Germline CDR1 reads SGHNT; CDR2 reads YYREEE (reference sequence). The CDR3 sequence: CASSFTGLARSYEQYF. As DNA, the CDR3 is TGTGCCAGCAGCTTCACCGGACTAGCGAGGTCCTACGAGCAGTACTTC.

The chain carries TRBV5-4 and TRBJ2-5; TRBD2 matches at 10 bases. The CDR3 totals 14 residues. Trimming took 8 bases from V and 6 from J; bases not matched to a gene: 10. Germline-derived CDR1 and CDR2 are SGHNT and YYREEE (reference sequence). This CDR3 reads CASYSSGSRKTQYF. CDR3 coding DNA: TGTGCCAGTTATTCTAGCGGGAGTCGGAAGACCCAGTACTTC.

This clone was seen a single time. The chain employs TRBV6-4 and TRBJ2-1; 11 positions agree with TRBD2. Germline V CDR1 and CDR2: MRHNA, SNTAGT. The junction had 12 bases not matched to a gene; V was cut back by 11 bases and J by 9 bases. The CDR3 sequence is 14 residues long. The CDR3 is CARRPGLAALEQFF. As DNA, the CDR3 is TGTGCCCGTCGACCGGGACTAGCGGCCCTTGAGCAGTTCTTC.

The CDR3, as DNA: TGTGCCAGCAGTACCTCGACAGACTATGGCTACACCTTC. Protein sequence: CASSTSTDYGYTF. The V call is TRBV28, the J call TRBJ1-2, with D maybe TRBD1 (5 bases). The CDR3 spans 13 residues. Between the trimmed V and J ends, which lost 5 bases and 3 bases, there was a span of 10 bases. The germline V gene encodes CDR1 MDHEN and CDR2 SYDVKM.

The genes are TRBV28 and TRBJ2-7; a possible D gene is TRBD2 (5 bases). The CDR3 consists of 15 residues. Per the germline V gene, CDR1 is MDHEN and CDR2 is SYDVKM. V was clipped by 5 bases and J by 5 bases, with 19 bases between them. The CDR3 bases are TGTGCCAGCAGTCCCGGAGTTGTGGGAGTTGACGAGCAGTACTTC. Residues: CASSPGVVGVDEQYF.

This clone was counted once. This chain joins TRBV5-1 and TRBJ1-6; D ambiguous. CDR1 is SGHRS, CDR2 YFSETQ, per germline. V was cut by 5 bases and J by 7 bases, with 7 bases left in between. This CDR3 region has 12 residues. The CDR3 region is CASRSDNSPLHF. The DNA for the CDR3 is TGCGCCAGCAGGTCCGACAATTCACCCCTCCACTTT.

J is TRBJ1-1 and V is TRBV5-8; D remains unclear. The CDR3 is made up of 11 amino acids. Germline CDR1 SGHTS, CDR2 YDEGEE. With 0 bases removed from V and 7 bases from J, the gap between germline ends came to 4 bases. In nucleotides, the CDR3 is TGTGCCAGCAGCTTGGTAGGTGAAGCTTTCTTT. Amino acids: CASSLVGEAFF.

The CDR3 loop is CASSIQHGSYEQYF. The CDR3, as DNA: TGTGCCAGTAGTATACAGCACGGTTCCTACGAGCAGTACTTC. V gene TRBV19 combines with J gene TRBJ2-7; D is unclear. Germline CDR1 reads LNHDA; CDR2 reads SQIVND (reference sequence). The CDR3 length is 14 residues. Between the trimmed V and J ends, which lost 2 bases and 1 base, there was a span of 9 bases.

V usage is TRBV11-2 and J usage is TRBJ2-7; 8 bases align to TRBD1. CDR1 SGHAT and CDR2 FQNNGV come from the germline V gene. The V and J ends lost 5 bases and 6 bases, in that order; junction bases with no gene match: 6. The CDR3 is 13 residues long. This CDR3 reads CASSLGQGREQYF. The CDR3 DNA is TGTGCCAGCAGCCTCGGACAGGGCCGCGAGCAGTACTTC.

This sequence joins TRBV7-2 and TRBJ2-2, with TRBD1 matching over 10 bases. The CDR3 has 16 residues. CDR1 and CDR2 (germline): SGHTA, FQGNSA. With 5 bases clipped from V and 6 bases from J, the junction kept 9 bases outside the gene matches. In nucleotides, the CDR3 is TGTGCCAGCAGCCTTCGACAGGGGGCAGCCTCCGGGGAGCTGTTTTTT. Translation: CASSLRQGAASGELFF.

The chain employs TRBV27 and TRBJ1-4; no definite D call. There are 14 residues in the CDR3. Trimming cost V 3 bases and J 11 bases, with 16 bases left between them. CDR1 is MNHEY and CDR2 is SMNVEV in the germline V gene (reference sequence). The CDR3 is CASSLVSVNKKLFF. The CDR3 bases are TGTGCCAGCAGTTTGGTCAGCGTCAATAAGAAACTGTTTTTT.

The genes are TRBV6-4 and TRBJ2-1, with D possibly being TRBD1 (5 bases). V was pared by 3 bases and J by 4 bases, with 10 bases between. Germline CDR1 reads MRHNA; CDR2 reads SNTAGT. The CDR3 runs to 14 residues. CDR3 in amino acids: CASSEAGSYNEQFF. CDR3 DNA: TGTGCCAGCAGTGAGGCAGGGTCTTACAATGAGCAGTTCTTC.

This clone was observed a single time. The rearrangement uses TRBV9 and TRBJ2-1, with D possibly being TRBD2 (7 bases). Germline CDR1 is SGDLS and CDR2 is YYNGEE. Trimming stripped 0 bases from V and 10 bases from J, with 26 bases between. This CDR3 comprises 18 residues. CDR3 in amino acids: CASSVEPRGGLPGGEQFF. CDR3 bases: TGTGCCAGCAGCGTAGAGCCGAGGGGGGGACTACCCGGTGGGGAGCAGTTCTTC.